This T cell receptor (beta chain) was profiled in a study of cytomegalovirus exposure and HLA in healthy donors. For the study at large: Of all 400 or so donors who were genotyped, about 84% belonged to the Caucasian-associated ancestry cluster.

This clone showed up just once. Its cognate antigen is unknown. This CDR3 is built from 14 residues. V lost 5 bases and J lost 3, with 11 bases in between. Per the germline V gene, CDR1 is MDHEN and CDR2 is SYDVKM. Vbeta (60) and Jbeta (13) primers were used in the PCR. Data came from immunoSEQ multiplex PCR; TCRdb stores just in-frame clones and leaves some out. There are some 110,000 clones in the sample; 76% occur only once, and about 2% lies in the top ten. Overall study results and limits: Most of the TCR beta V segments (in an earlier analysis) were productive either about 87% or about 30% of the time.

V usage is TRBV28 and J usage is TRBJ2-1; D remains ambiguous. This receptor was obtained from a man aged 50-59 years in good health and CMV-seronegative. The sequenced sample was PBMCs. CDR3 in amino acids: CASSLLEFYNEQFF. In DNA, the CDR3 is TGTGCCAGCAGTCTCCTAGAGTTCTACAATGAGCAGTTCTTC.